A single sample is the source of the 2 T cell receptor beta chains below, sequenced in a study of T cells in Graves' hyperthyroidism and ophthalmopathy (dated by TCRdb to the late 2010s). Libraries came from multiplex PCR. These reads were obtained on an Illumina HiSeq 2000. The TCR beta CDR3 regions were amplified from RNA transcripts. A first-round RT-PCR of the TCR CDR3 used the HTBI primer set with the Qiagen OneStep RT-PCR kit. Starting from the raw public reads, TCRdb applied fastp trimming at Q25, assembled clones with MiXCR and retained in-frame beta chains. Identical CDR3 protein sequences are pooled into one entry, listed with their most common genes and DNA. Within this sample are some 490,000 distinct CDR3 sequences, with under 25% of them counted one time only. The ten largest clones take up approximately 54% of the sample. Material for sequencing was blood. The receptors come from a woman between 65 and 79 years old with Graves' ophthalmopathy.

This clonotype was observed a handful of times. The chain couples TRBV27 to TRBJ2-3; 11 nucleotides match TRBD2. V gave up 8 bases and J gave up 6 bases; unmatched junction bases: 10. The CDR3 runs to 15 residues. Germline CDR1 reads MNHEY; CDR2 reads SMNVEV (reference sequence). The CDR3 coding sequence is TGTGCCAGCTTGACCCGACTAGCGGGATCCGATACGCAGTATTTT. It is translated as CASLTRLAGSDTQYF.

The chain employs TRBV20-1 and TRBJ2-6; D is unclear. V lost 6 bases and J lost 0, with 18 bases in between. The CDR3 sequence is 17 residues long. Germline V gene lookup returns CDR1 DFQATT and CDR2 SNEGSKA (reference sequence). The CDR3 sequence is CSARQQGRSSGANVLTF. The CDR3 DNA reads TGCAGTGCCAGACAACAAGGACGGAGCTCTGGGGCCAACGTCCTGACTTTC.